This passage covers 9 T cell receptor beta chains from one sample sequenced in a study of T cell repertoires in cytomegalovirus infection. Each CDR3 protein gets one entry after TCRdb re-called the reads with MiXCR. The sample lists about 460,000 distinct CDR3 sequences; 11% were seen once. The sequenced material came from PBMCs. These receptor sequences come from a human donor in good health (CMV status not recorded). Some clones in this sample may be carry-over from other donors' samples.

This clonotype was seen at least ten times. J is TRBJ2-7 and V is TRBV2, with D possibly being TRBD1 (6 bases). The germline V gene has CDR1 SNHLY and CDR2 FYNNEI. Trimming removed 6 bases at V and 2 bases at J, with 17 bases between. The CDR3 is 15 residues long. The CDR3 DNA reads as TGTGCCAGCAGACCAGACAGGAGCGAGGCCTACGAGCAGTACTTC. It encodes CASRPDRSEAYEQYF.

This clonotype showed up many times. The rearrangement links TRBV7-9 to TRBJ1-1; TRBD1 matches at 7 bases. CDR1 is SEHNR, CDR2 FQNEAQ, per germline (reference sequence). V was pared by 4 bases and J by 0 bases, with 11 bases of the junction left unmatched. CDR3 size: 17 residues. In nucleotides, the CDR3 is TGTGCCAGCAGCTCCACGCTTATGACAGGGCTGAACACTGAAGCTTTCTTT. Translation: CASSSTLMTGLNTEAFF.

This clonotype was detected many times. CDR3 amino acids: CATSRDRLNTGELFF. For the CDR3, the DNA is TGTGCCACCAGCAGAGATCGTCTGAACACCGGGGAGCTGTTTTTT. This chain joins TRBV15 and TRBJ2-2; D is unclear. Germline CDR1 and CDR2: LNHNV and YYDKDF (reference sequence). The CDR3 spans 15 residues. The ends were cut back, 0 bases at V and 1 base at J, with 6 bases in the middle.

This chain connects TRBV14 to TRBJ1-3; a possible D gene is TRBD1 (6 bases). Trimming pared 3 bases from V and 4 bases from J, leaving 13 bases between. The CDR3 has 15 amino acids. Germline V gene sequence: CDR1 SGHDN, CDR2 FVKESK. The DNA of the CDR3 is TGTGCCAGCAGCCAGCGCGGGGGGACAGGAAACACCATATATTTT. It specifies CASSQRGGTGNTIYF.

The genes are TRBV4-2 and TRBJ1-4; D is ambiguous. V dropped 4 bases and J dropped 8 bases, with 11 bases sitting between them. CDR1 and CDR2 (germline): LGHNA, YNFKEQ. This CDR3 has 13 amino acids. CDR3 DNA: TGTGCCAGCAGCCCGCCCACAAAGGAAAAACTGTTTTTT. Protein sequence: CASSPPTKEKLFF.

This clonotype was counted many times. This rearrangement joins TRBV12-3 or TRBV12-4 to TRBJ2-5; possibly TRBD2 for D (6 bases). V shed 3 bases and J shed 7 bases, with 9 bases lying between them. This CDR3 comprises 12 residues. The CDR3 loop is CASSLGRRTQYF. The CDR3 DNA reads TGTGCCAGCAGTTTGGGGAGGAGGACCCAGTACTTC.

This clonotype was seen only a few times. The gene calls are TRBV5-1 and TRBJ2-7; 10 bases are a match to TRBD1. The ends lost 2 bases at V and 6 bases at J; junction bases unmatched: 2. The CDR3 totals 13 residues. CDR1 and CDR2 from the germline V gene are SGHRS and YFSETQ. CDR3 sequence (DNA): TGCGCCAGCAGCTTCGACAGGGGGCTCGAGCAGTACTTC. Translation: CASSFDRGLEQYF.

This clonotype has a count of ten or more. This sequence joins TRBV6-1 and TRBJ2-1; TRBD1 aligns across 7 bases. CDR1 and CDR2 (germline): MNHNS, SASEGT. This CDR3 contains 16 residues. V trimming: 2 bases; J trimming: 0 bases; junction bases outside the gene matches: 4. The CDR3 region is CASSESGGSSYNEQFF. DNA for the CDR3: TGTGCCAGCAGTGAATCAGGGGGAAGCTCCTACAATGAGCAGTTCTTC.

The chain uses TRBV29-1 and TRBJ2-7, with 7 nucleotides matching TRBD1. The germline V gene encodes CDR1 SQVTM and CDR2 ANQGSEA. There are 13 residues in the CDR3. V shed 6 bases, J shed 0 bases, and the junction held 5 bases outside the gene matches. CDR3 amino acids: CSVQGPDSYEQYF. In DNA form, the CDR3 reads TGCAGCGTACAGGGGCCTGACTCCTACGAGCAGTACTTC.